Included here is one TCR beta chain sequence, with context. Its specificity is unknown. This record comes from a study of regulatory and conventional T cells in RAG deficiency. Study-level results: Shorter CDR3s in all patient subsets; >90% Treg-Tconv overlap in Omenn. Omenn syndrome and CID/AS patients had around 100-fold fewer unique Treg TCR beta sequences, versus 8 to 10-fold elsewhere.

The CDR3 contains 15 residues. V lost 1 base, J lost 4 bases, and 4 bases stayed unmatched. In germline, CDR1 is WSHSY, CDR2 SAAADI. Method: immunoSEQ multiplex PCR; TCRdb's copy keeps in-frame clones and lacks some. This table holds around 37,000 clones, over 75% found once. These data are also associated with another study on regulatory T cells. That work states: The primer mix had 52 TRBV and 13 TRBJ primers.

The origin of this receptor is a human donor in good health. The sample taken for sequencing was CD8+ T cells sorted from blood. The V and J genes are TRBV10-2 and TRBJ1-2; 9 bases align to TRBD1. This CDR3 reads CASSEWTGEGYGYTF. The CDR3 coding sequence is TGCGCCAGCAGTGAGTGGACAGGGGAGGGCTATGGCTACACCTTC.